Described below is a single T cell receptor (beta chain) sequence and its context. The length of the CDR3 is 16 residues. V lost 4 bases and J 4 bases, leaving 20 bases between the germline ends. The germline V gene encodes CDR1 MDHEN and CDR2 SYDVKM. The record originates from a study of T cell changes during pregnancy in multiple sclerosis. Using immunoSEQ multiplex PCR, the repertoire was profiled, and TCRdb retains in-frame clones only, with some absent. The profile covers about 45,000 clones, with around 90% appearing a single time and under 0.75% taken by the ten largest. The source is a female donor with multiple sclerosis, enrolled in a pregnancy study. Sequences were derived from CD4+ T cells from peripheral blood mononuclear cells, sampled before pregnancy. V gene TRBV28 combines with J gene TRBJ2-7; TRBD1 is a possible D gene (8 bases). The CDR3 reads CASSSPGQGGGYEQYF. DNA for the CDR3: TGTGCCAGCAGTTCCCCCGGACAGGGAGGGGGTTACGAGCAGTACTTC.